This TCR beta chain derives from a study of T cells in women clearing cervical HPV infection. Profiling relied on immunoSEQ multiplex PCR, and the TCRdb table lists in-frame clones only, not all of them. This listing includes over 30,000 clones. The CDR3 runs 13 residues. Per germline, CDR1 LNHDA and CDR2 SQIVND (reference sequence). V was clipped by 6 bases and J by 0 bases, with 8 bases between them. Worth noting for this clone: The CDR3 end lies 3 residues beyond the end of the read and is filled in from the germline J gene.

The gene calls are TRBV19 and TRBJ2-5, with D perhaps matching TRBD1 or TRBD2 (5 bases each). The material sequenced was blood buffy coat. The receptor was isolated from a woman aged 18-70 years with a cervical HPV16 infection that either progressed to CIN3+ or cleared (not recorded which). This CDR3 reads CASSRGDQETQYF. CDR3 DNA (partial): TGTGCCAGTAGCCGAGGGGACCAAGAGACC.